The 28 T cell receptor beta chains below come from one sample, sequenced in a study of regulatory T cells in long-lasting Graves disease. Through Arm-PCR of CDR3 regions and iRepertoire HTBI primers, TCR beta libraries were built. TCRdb reanalysed the multiplex PCR reads using MiXCR and keeps one entry per CDR3 protein. Of over 350,000 distinct CDR3 sequences listed, around 15% are singletons. Regarding time point: newly diagnosed GD, antithyroid drugs for less than 3 months. After RNA was extracted from PBMCs, the TCR library was made from it. The sample was also reused in another study, on T cells in Graves' hyperthyroidism and ophthalmopathy.

Material: peripheral blood mononuclear cells (PBMCs), obtained at new diagnosis, from a patient treated with antithyroid drugs. The receptors come from a woman in her forties or fifties with Graves disease.

This clonotype was recorded at least ten times. This chain links TRBV30 with TRBJ2-3; tentatively, D is TRBD1 (8 bases). CDR1 is GTSNPN, CDR2 SVGIG, per germline (reference sequence). The V end lost 3 bases, the J end lost 4 bases, and 17 bases lay between the germline ends. The CDR3 has 15 amino acids. The CDR3 is CAWRDRASGADTQYF. CDR3 nucleotides: TGTGCCTGGAGGGACAGGGCTAGCGGCGCAGATACGCAGTATTTT.

At least ten counts were recorded for this clonotype. This chain joins TRBV7-9 and TRBJ2-3, with 9 positions matching TRBD1. CDR3 length: 16 amino acids. V lost 5 bases, J lost 2 bases, and 8 bases stayed unmatched. Per germline, CDR1 SEHNR and CDR2 FQNEAQ (reference sequence). The CDR3 reads CASSDITGGVTDTQYF. DNA of the CDR3: TGTGCCAGCAGCGATATAACAGGGGGCGTCACAGATACGCAGTATTTT.

Of note for this clonotype: A much larger clone differs from this one at a single base, so this may be a read error. This chain connects TRBV29-1 to TRBJ1-1, with a weak D call TRBD1 (6 bases). The V gene lost 5 bases and the J gene lost 4 bases, with 17 bases spanning the gap. The CDR3 extends over 14 amino acids. Germline CDR1 and CDR2: SQVTM and ANQGSEA. The CDR3 sequence: CSVLLGALVTEAFF. DNA for the CDR3: TGCAGCGTTTTATTGGGGGCCCTCGTCACTGAAGCTTTCTTT.

The J gene is TRBJ2-7, the V gene TRBV29-1, with TRBD1 matching over 7 bases. The germline V gene has CDR1 SQVTM and CDR2 ANQGSEA. The CDR3 loop spans 15 amino acids. V dropped 1 base and J dropped 3; count of bases not matched to a gene: 9. CDR3 residues: CSVEGPRQGSYEQYF. For the CDR3, the DNA is TGCAGCGTTGAAGGGCCTAGACAGGGAAGCTACGAGCAGTACTTC.

The table lists this clonotype with many counts. The CDR3 region is CSARDRINTEAFF. As DNA, the CDR3 is TGCAGTGCTAGAGACCGAATAAACACTGAAGCTTTCTTT. The J gene is TRBJ1-1, the V gene TRBV20-1, with unresolved D. The germline V gene encodes CDR1 DFQATT and CDR2 SNEGSKA (reference sequence). The CDR3 length is 13 residues. The V end was cut by 0 bases, the J end by 2 bases, with 7 bases between.

This clonotype was recorded at least ten times. The chain links TRBV7-9 to TRBJ2-1, with 7 nucleotides matching TRBD2. Looked up from germline, CDR1 is SEHNR and CDR2 is FQNEAQ (reference sequence). Germline trimming cut 3 bases from V and 3 bases from J; bases unmatched to any gene: 11. The CDR3 is 17 amino acids. The CDR3 DNA reads TGTGCCAGCAGCTTTTACCTAGCGGTGGAACTCTACAATGAGCAGTTCTTC. Its translation: CASSFYLAVELYNEQFF.

This clonotype has a count of ten or more. The chain recombines TRBV3-1 with TRBJ2-3; 7 nucleotides align to TRBD1. Germline CDR1 reads LGHDT; CDR2 reads YNNKEL (reference sequence). The CDR3 is 16 amino acids. J was trimmed by 0 bases and V by 5 bases; bases with no gene match: 8. CDR3 sequence (DNA): TGTGCCAGCAGCACCCGGACAGGAATTAGCACAGATACGCAGTATTTT. Its translation is CASSTRTGISTDTQYF.

This clonotype was detected only a few times. The genes are TRBV5-1 and TRBJ2-1; 12 bases match TRBD2. The J segment lost 6 bases and the V segment lost 4 bases, leaving 8 bases of the junction unmatched. CDR1 and CDR2 (germline): SGHRS, YFSETQ. The CDR3 consists of 16 residues. CDR3 sequence: CASSPRLAGAGNEQFF. The CDR3 DNA is TGCGCCAGCAGCCCCCGACTAGCGGGAGCCGGCAATGAGCAGTTCTTC.

This clonotype was picked up many times. The chain recombines TRBV6-1 with TRBJ1-2, with D possibly matching TRBD1 (5 bases). CDR3 length equals 13 residues. Germline CDR1 MNHNS, CDR2 SASEGT. The V end was cut by 4 bases, the J end by 5 bases, with 11 bases between. CDR3 residues: CASSALGEYGYTF. CDR3 DNA sequence: TGTGCCAGCAGTGCCTTGGGGGAATATGGCTACACCTTC.

The chain joins TRBV5-1 to TRBJ2-1; maybe TRBD1 (6 bases). Trimming removed 0 bases from V and 10 bases from J, with 17 bases in between. The CDR3 extends over 15 amino acids. The V gene's germline CDR1 is SGHRS and CDR2 YFSETQ. This CDR3 reads CASSLGGLLSAEQFF. The DNA for the CDR3 is TGCGCCAGCAGCTTGGGGGGGCTACTCAGCGCAGAGCAGTTCTTC.

This clonotype was seen only once. Just one base apart from a much larger clone, this may be a read error. The rearrangement links TRBV18 to TRBJ2-5, with D unclear. The CDR3 spans 15 residues. Germline CDR1 and CDR2: KGHSH and LQKENI. The CDR3 sequence: CASSPLGGQQEAQYF. For the CDR3, the DNA is TGTGCCAGCTCACCTTTGGGCGGCCAACAAGAGGCCCAGTACTTC.

The chain joins TRBV7-6 to TRBJ2-3; D uncertain. Trimming removed 4 bases from V and 3 bases from J, with 8 bases in between. The CDR3 length is 13 residues. Per germline, CDR1 SGHVS and CDR2 FNYEAQ. CDR3 DNA: TGTGCCAGCAGCTCCCTAGTGACAGATACGCAGTATTTT. Encoded protein: CASSSLVTDTQYF.

The chain recombines TRBV3-1 with TRBJ1-6; possibly TRBD1 for D (5 bases). The CDR3 length is 14 residues. The V end was cut by 3 bases, the J end by 8 bases, with 11 bases between. The V gene's germline CDR1 is LGHDT and CDR2 YNNKEL (reference sequence). The CDR3, as DNA: TGTGCCAGCAGCCAGGGGCACCGTGATTCACCCCTCCACTTT. It is translated as CASSQGHRDSPLHF. The full variable domain, with the rest looked up from reference TRBV3-1 and TRBJ1-6, is DTAVSQTPKYLVTQMGNDKSIKCEQNLGHDTMYWYKQDSKKFLKIMFSYNNKELIINETVPNRFSPKSPDKAHLNLHINSLELGDSAVYFCASSQGHRDSPLHFGNGTRLTVT.

This clonotype was seen a handful of times. The chain is built from TRBV5-1 and TRBJ2-7, with unresolved D. CDR3 size: 15 residues. Between the trimmed V and J ends, which lost 4 bases and 0 bases, there was a span of 14 bases. Germline CDR1 SGHRS, CDR2 YFSETQ. In DNA form, the CDR3 reads TGCGCCAGCAGCCTCCAGGCAGAGAGCTCCTACGAGCAGTACTTC. Encoded protein: CASSLQAESSYEQYF.

This clonotype was observed many times. The chain joins TRBV29-1 to TRBJ2-7, with D possibly being TRBD1 (6 bases). The CDR3 consists of 14 residues. The germline gives CDR1 SQVTM, CDR2 ANQGSEA. The V end was cut by 2 bases, the J end by 4 bases, with 15 bases between. CDR3 region: CSVERDTRPYEQYF. The CDR3 bases are TGCAGCGTTGAACGGGACACAAGGCCGTACGAGCAGTACTTC.

At least ten counts were recorded for this clonotype. The V gene is TRBV20-1, the J gene TRBJ2-1; D is unresolved. Germline V lookup: CDR1 DFQATT, CDR2 SNEGSKA (reference sequence). CDR3 length equals 15 residues. Trimming shortened V by 0 bases and J by 5 bases, and 14 bases separated the two germline ends. This chain's CDR3 is CSARDERRLHNEQFF. As DNA, the CDR3 is TGCAGTGCTAGAGATGAGCGTCGCTTACACAATGAGCAGTTCTTC.

V is TRBV10-2 and J is TRBJ2-3; 8 nucleotides align to TRBD2. Trimming cost V 7 bases and J 9 bases; bases outside gene matches: 15. Germline V CDR1 and CDR2: WSHSY, SAAADI. This CDR3 is 15 amino acids long. Written as DNA, the CDR3 is TGCGCCAGCACCCAGCGGGAGTCGGTTCATCAAACGCAGTATTTT. Translated, it gives CASTQRESVHQTQYF.

J is TRBJ2-7 and V is TRBV29-1, with 11 bases lining up with TRBD2. From germline, CDR1 is SQVTM and CDR2 ANQGSEA. This CDR3 region has 15 residues. V lost 0 bases to trimming and J lost 7 bases; unmatched junction nucleotides: 8. The CDR3 reads CSVEEPLAGVGEQYF. In DNA form, the CDR3 reads TGCAGCGTTGAAGAACCACTAGCGGGAGTCGGGGAGCAGTACTTC.

This rearrangement joins TRBV20-1 to TRBJ2-7, with 11 bases identical to TRBD2. Germline loops: CDR1 DFQATT, CDR2 SNEGSKA (reference sequence). With 0 bases clipped from V and 2 bases from J, the junction kept 12 bases outside the gene matches. CDR3 size: 18 residues. This CDR3 is CSARDFTGTSGKPYEQYF. The CDR3 coding sequence is TGCAGTGCTAGAGATTTCACCGGGACTAGCGGCAAACCCTACGAGCAGTACTTC.

This chain connects TRBV13 to TRBJ2-1; D gene uncertain. Trimming shortened V by 5 bases and J by 7 bases, and 12 bases separated the two germline ends. This CDR3 comprises 13 residues. Germline CDR1 is PRHDT and CDR2 is FYEKMQ (reference sequence). The CDR3 DNA sequence: TGTGCCAGCAGCCAAGCCCCAGTTAATGAGCAGTTCTTC. Translated, it gives CASSQAPVNEQFF.

Turning to this clonotype: A read error likely explains this, since a far larger clone differs by one base. V is TRBV7-9 and J is TRBJ2-7; either TRBD1 or TRBD2 may supply D (5 bases each). CDR1 and CDR2 (germline): SEHNR, FQNEAQ (reference sequence). V was cut by 4 bases and J by 2 bases, with 12 bases left in between. This CDR3 is 14 amino acids long. CDR3 loop: CASSYGTIAYEQYF. The DNA for the CDR3 is TGTGCCAGCAGCTACGGGACGATTGCCTACGAGCAGTACTTC.

This clonotype occurred once. This sequence joins TRBV4-1 and TRBJ2-1; 8 bases match TRBD1. The V gene's germline CDR1 is MGHRA and CDR2 YSYEKL. V dropped 0 bases and J dropped 7; count of bases not matched to a gene: 8. This CDR3 comprises 16 residues. CDR3 residues: CASSQDQGQGWNEQFF. The DNA of the CDR3 is TGCGCCAGCAGCCAAGATCAAGGACAGGGCTGGAATGAGCAGTTCTTC.

This clonotype turned up a few times. This chain links TRBV20-1 with TRBJ1-2; 8 nucleotides line up with TRBD1. From germline, CDR1 is DFQATT and CDR2 SNEGSKA (reference sequence). This CDR3 has 15 amino acids. Unmatched junction bases numbered 7, after V lost 0 bases and J lost 4 bases. CDR3 sequence: CSAREAQGAGYGYTF. The CDR3 DNA reads as TGCAGTGCTAGAGAGGCGCAGGGGGCTGGCTATGGCTACACCTTC.

This clonotype was detected ten times or more. This sequence joins TRBV11-3 and TRBJ2-1; 10 bases fit TRBD2. Germline CDR1 and CDR2: SGHNT and YENEEA. The V and J ends lost 0 bases and 0 bases, in that order; junction bases with no gene match: 5. CDR3 length equals 18 residues. The CDR3 reads CASSLDRASGSSYNEQFF. The CDR3 coding sequence is TGTGCCAGCAGCTTAGATCGGGCTAGCGGGAGCTCCTACAATGAGCAGTTCTTC. Combining the CDR3 with reference TRBV11-3 and TRBJ2-1 gives the whole variable domain EAGVVQSPRYKIIEKKQPVAFWCNPISGHNTLYWYLQNLGQGPELLIRYENEEAVDDSQLPKDRFSAERLKGVDSTLKIQPAELGDSAVYLCASSLDRASGSSYNEQFFGPGTRLTVL.

The table lists this clonotype with a few counts. The V gene is TRBV9, the J gene TRBJ2-7; D is uncertain. V was trimmed by 3 bases and J by 0 bases, leaving 10 bases between them. Germline V gives CDR1 SGDLS, CDR2 YYNGEE. The length of the CDR3 is 14 residues. The CDR3 DNA reads as TGTGCCAGCAGCGGCGATTTGCACTCCTACGAGCAGTACTTC. Translating it yields CASSGDLHSYEQYF.

This rearrangement joins TRBV27 to TRBJ1-5; unclear D gene. Germline CDR1 is MNHEY and CDR2 is SMNVEV (reference sequence). This CDR3 has 14 amino acids. V was clipped by 1 base and J by 9 bases, with 13 bases between them. CDR3: CASSLYEGAGPQHF. The CDR3 DNA sequence: TGTGCCAGCAGTTTATACGAGGGCGCGGGGCCCCAGCATTTT.

This clonotype was picked up many times. This chain uses TRBV7-9 with TRBJ2-2; 7 bases map to TRBD2. The length of the CDR3 is 14 residues. V gave up 5 bases and J gave up 6 bases; unmatched junction bases: 6. Germline CDR1 and CDR2: SEHNR and FQNEAQ (reference sequence). The CDR3: CASSLPGGSGELFF. The CDR3, as DNA: TGTGCCAGCAGCCTTCCGGGGGGATCCGGGGAGCTGTTTTTT.

In its sample, this clonotype was seen many times. The rearrangement uses TRBV5-1 and TRBJ1-5; maybe TRBD1 (5 bases). The CDR3 has 15 residues. Germline V gene lookup returns CDR1 SGHRS and CDR2 YFSETQ. The germline V and J ends were trimmed by 0 bases and 2 bases, with 9 bases remaining between them. The CDR3 DNA sequence: TGCGCCAGCAGCTTGGGAGGGGATGGCAATCAGCCCCAGCATTTT. The encoded protein is CASSLGGDGNQPQHF.